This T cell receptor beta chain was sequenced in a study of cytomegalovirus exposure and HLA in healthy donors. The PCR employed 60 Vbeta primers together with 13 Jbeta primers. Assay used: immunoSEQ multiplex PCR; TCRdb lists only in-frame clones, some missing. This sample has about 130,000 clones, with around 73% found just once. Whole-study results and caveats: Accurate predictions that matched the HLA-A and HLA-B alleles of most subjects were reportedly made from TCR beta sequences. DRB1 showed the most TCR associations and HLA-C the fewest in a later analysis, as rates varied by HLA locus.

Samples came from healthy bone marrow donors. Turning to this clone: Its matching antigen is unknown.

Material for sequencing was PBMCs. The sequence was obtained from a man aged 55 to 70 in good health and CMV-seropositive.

The CDR3: CAWNTGIEEKLFF. For the CDR3, the DNA is TGTGCCTGGAACACAGGTATCGAGGAAAAACTGTTTTTT. This chain joins TRBV30 and TRBJ1-4; maybe TRBD1 (5 bases). Germline V gene lookup returns CDR1 GTSNPN and CDR2 SVGIG (reference sequence). The V end was cut by 4 bases, the J end by 8 bases, with 14 bases between. The CDR3 has 13 amino acids.